This T cell receptor beta chain was sequenced in a study of STAT5B mutations in CD4+ large granular lymphocyte leukemia. Findings and limits, study-wide: Without HLA matching, higher CD4+ than CD8+ T-LGLL clonality could reflect small sample size. Patient CD4-sorted repertoires stayed more clonal than healthy ones after leukemic-clone removal. 8/27 top patient clones versus 2/35 control clones were TRBV06-family.

This clone occurred once. The target antigen is unknown. Methods used by the authors: Lowest detectable productive clonotype frequency was 2.59 x 10-5. Libraries were prepared by immunoSEQ multiplex PCR; TCRdb keeps only in-frame clonotypes and omits some of them. The V and J calls and clone size are taken from that table; D and trimming were inferred from the DNA. The table records 23,000 or so clones, approximately 81% of them present only once. The ends were cut back, 5 bases at V and 8 bases at J, with 16 bases in the middle. This CDR3 region has 14 residues. Germline values: CDR1 SGHNT, CDR2 YENEEA.

This chain joins TRBV11-3 and TRBJ2-1, with a weak D call TRBD2 (6 bases). This TCR derives from a human donor in good health. Sequenced input: CD4+ T cells from blood buffy coats. CDR3 DNA sequence: TGTGCCAGCAGCCTGCTAGCGCTTGGGGATGAGCAGTTCTTC. It translates to CASSLLALGDEQFF.